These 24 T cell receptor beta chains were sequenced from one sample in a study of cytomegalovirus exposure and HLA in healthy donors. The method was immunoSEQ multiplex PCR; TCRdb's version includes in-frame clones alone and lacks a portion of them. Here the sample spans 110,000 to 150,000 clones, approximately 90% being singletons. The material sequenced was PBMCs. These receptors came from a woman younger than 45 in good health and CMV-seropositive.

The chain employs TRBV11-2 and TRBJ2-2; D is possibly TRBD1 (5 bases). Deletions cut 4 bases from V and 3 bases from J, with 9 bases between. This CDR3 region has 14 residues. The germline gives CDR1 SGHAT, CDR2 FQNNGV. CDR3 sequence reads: CASSWGSYTGELFF. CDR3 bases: TGTGCCAGCAGCTGGGGCAGCTACACCGGGGAGCTGTTTTTT.

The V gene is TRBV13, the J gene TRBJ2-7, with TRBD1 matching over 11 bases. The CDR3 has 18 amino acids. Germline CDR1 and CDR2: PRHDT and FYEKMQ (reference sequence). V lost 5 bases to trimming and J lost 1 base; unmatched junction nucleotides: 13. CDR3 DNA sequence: TGTGCCAGCAGCCCCGGGGGACAGGGGGGGACTACTTCCTACGAGCAGTACTTC. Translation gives CASSPGGQGGTTSYEQYF.

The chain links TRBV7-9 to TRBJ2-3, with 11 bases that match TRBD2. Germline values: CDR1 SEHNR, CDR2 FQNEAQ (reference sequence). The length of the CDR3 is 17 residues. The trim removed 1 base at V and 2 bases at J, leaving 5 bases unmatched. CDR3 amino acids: CASSLGGLAGDTDTQYF. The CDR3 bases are TGTGCCAGCAGCTTAGGAGGACTAGCGGGCGACACAGATACGCAGTATTTT.

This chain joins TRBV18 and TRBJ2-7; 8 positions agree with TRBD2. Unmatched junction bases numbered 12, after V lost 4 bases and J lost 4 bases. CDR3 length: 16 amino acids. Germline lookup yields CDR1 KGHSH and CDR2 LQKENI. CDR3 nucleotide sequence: TGTGCCAGCTCACTTACAACTAGCGGAATTGCGTACGAGCAGTACTTC. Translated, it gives CASSLTTSGIAYEQYF.

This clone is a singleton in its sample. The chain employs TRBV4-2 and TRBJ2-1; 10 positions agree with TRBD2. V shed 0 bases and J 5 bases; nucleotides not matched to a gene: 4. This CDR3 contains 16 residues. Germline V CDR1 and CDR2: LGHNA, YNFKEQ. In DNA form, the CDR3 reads TGTGCCAGCAGCCAAGATCGTCTAGCGGGAGACAATGAGCAGTTCTTC. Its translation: CASSQDRLAGDNEQFF.

The CDR3 DNA is TGTGCCAGCACCCTTCCCGGGACTAACACTGAAGCTTTCTTT. Its protein is CASTLPGTNTEAFF. J is TRBJ1-1 and V is TRBV7-9, with D maybe TRBD1 (5 bases). The V end lost 7 bases, the J end lost 2 bases, and 14 bases lay between the germline ends. This CDR3 has 14 residues. The germline CDR1 and CDR2 sequences are SEHNR and FQNEAQ (reference sequence).

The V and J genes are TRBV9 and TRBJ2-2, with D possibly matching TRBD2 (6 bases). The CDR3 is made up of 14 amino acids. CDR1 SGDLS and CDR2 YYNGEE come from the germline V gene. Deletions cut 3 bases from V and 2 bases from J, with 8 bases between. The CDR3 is CASSGTINTGELFF. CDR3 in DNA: TGTGCCAGCAGCGGGACTATTAACACCGGGGAGCTGTTTTTT.

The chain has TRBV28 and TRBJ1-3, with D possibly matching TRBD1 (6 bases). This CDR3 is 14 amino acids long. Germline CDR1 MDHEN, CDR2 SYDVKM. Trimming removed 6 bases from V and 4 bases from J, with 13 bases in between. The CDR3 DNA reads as TGTGCCAGCAGCCCTACAGGGATCGGAAACACCATATATTTT. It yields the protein CASSPTGIGNTIYF.

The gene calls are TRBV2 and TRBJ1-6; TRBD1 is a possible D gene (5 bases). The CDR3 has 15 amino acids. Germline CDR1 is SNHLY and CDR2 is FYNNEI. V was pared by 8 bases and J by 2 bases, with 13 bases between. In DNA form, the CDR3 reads TGTGCCAGCCTAGACAGCCAACCCTATAATTCACCCCTCCACTTT. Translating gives CASLDSQPYNSPLHF.

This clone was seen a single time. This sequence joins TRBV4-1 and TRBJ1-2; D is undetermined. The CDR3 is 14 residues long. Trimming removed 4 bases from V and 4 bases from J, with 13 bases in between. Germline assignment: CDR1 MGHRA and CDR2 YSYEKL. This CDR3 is CASSPSVEGYGYTF. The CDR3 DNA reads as TGCGCCAGCAGCCCTTCGGTAGAGGGCTATGGCTACACCTTC.

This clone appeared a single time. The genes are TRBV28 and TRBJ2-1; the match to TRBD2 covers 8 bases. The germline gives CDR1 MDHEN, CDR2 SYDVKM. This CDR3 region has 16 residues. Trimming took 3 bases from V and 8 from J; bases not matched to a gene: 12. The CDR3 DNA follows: TGTGCCAGCAGTTTCCCCTCCCGGGGGGGAGTAGATGAGCAGTTCTTC. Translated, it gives CASSFPSRGGVDEQFF.

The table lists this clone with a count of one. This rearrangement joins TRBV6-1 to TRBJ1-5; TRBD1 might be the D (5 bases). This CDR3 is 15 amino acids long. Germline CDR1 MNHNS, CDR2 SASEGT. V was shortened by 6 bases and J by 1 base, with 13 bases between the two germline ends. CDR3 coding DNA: TGTGCCAGCAGCAAAGACAGATCCAGCAATCAGCCCCAGCATTTT. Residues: CASSKDRSSNQPQHF.

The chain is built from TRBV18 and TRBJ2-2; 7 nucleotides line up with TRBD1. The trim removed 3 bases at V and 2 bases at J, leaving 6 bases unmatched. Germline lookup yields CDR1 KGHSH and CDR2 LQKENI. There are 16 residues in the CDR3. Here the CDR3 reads CASSPIRDSNTGELFF. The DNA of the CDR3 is TGTGCCAGCTCACCTATCCGGGACAGTAACACCGGGGAGCTGTTTTTT.

This CDR3 reads CASSPDRYNEQFF. CDR3 nucleotide sequence: TGTGCCAGCAGCCCAGACAGGTACAATGAGCAGTTCTTC. The V gene is TRBV7-7, the J gene TRBJ2-1; weak D call: TRBD1 (6 bases). Trimming took 5 bases from V and 4 from J, leaving 9 bases between them. This CDR3 comprises 13 residues. Germline V gives CDR1 SSHAT, CDR2 FNYEAQ (reference sequence).

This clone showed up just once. DNA of the CDR3: TGTGCCAGCAGCTTAGGTCGAGGTGAGCAGTTCTTC. This sequence encodes CASSLGRGEQFF. The chain employs TRBV7-3 and TRBJ2-1; D uncertain. The CDR3 covers 12 residues. Germline V gene lookup returns CDR1 SGHTA and CDR2 FQGTGA. Between the trimmed V and J ends, which lost 2 bases and 9 bases, there was a span of 8 bases.

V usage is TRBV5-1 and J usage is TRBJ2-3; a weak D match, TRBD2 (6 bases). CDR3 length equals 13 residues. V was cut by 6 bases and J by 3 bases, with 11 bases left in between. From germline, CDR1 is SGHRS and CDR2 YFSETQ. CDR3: CASIGTSTDTQYF. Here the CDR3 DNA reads TGCGCCAGCATAGGGACTTCAACAGATACGCAGTATTTT.

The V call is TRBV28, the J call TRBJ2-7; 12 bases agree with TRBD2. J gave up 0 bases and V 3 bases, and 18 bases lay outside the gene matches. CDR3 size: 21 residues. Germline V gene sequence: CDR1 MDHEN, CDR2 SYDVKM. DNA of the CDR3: TGTGCCAGCAGTTTCCCCACCGAAACTAGCGGGGGGTCCTCGAACTCCTACGAGCAGTACTTC. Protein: CASSFPTETSGGSSNSYEQYF.

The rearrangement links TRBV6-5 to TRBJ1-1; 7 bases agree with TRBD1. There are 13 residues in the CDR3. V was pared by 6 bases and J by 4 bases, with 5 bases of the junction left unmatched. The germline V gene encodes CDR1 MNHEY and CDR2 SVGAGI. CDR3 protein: CASSLAGGTEAFF. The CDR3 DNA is TGTGCCAGCAGCCTGGCAGGGGGCACTGAAGCTTTCTTT.

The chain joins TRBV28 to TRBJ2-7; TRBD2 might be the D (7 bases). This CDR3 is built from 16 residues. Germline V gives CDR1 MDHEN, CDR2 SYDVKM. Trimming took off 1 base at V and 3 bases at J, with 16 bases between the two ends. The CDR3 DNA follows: TGTGCCAGCAGTTTATCTCTAGCGGAAGGGGGCTACGAGCAGTACTTC. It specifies CASSLSLAEGGYEQYF.

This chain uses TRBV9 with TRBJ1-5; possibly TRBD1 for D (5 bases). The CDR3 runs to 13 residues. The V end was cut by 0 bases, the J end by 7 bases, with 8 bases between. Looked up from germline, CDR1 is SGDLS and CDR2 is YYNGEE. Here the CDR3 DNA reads TGTGCCAGCAGCGTAGGGGGGGAACAGCCCCAGCATTTT. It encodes CASSVGGEQPQHF.

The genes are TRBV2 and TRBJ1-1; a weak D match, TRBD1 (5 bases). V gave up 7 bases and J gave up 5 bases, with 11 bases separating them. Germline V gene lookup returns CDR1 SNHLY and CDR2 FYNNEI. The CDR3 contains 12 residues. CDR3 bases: TGTGCCAGCAAAGGGGAGGGGACTGAAGCTTTCTTT. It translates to CASKGEGTEAFF.

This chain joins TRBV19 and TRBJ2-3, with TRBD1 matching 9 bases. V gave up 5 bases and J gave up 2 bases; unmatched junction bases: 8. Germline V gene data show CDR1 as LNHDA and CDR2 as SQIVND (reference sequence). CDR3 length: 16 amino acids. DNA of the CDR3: TGTGCCAGTAGTTCCCGGGACAGGGCACCCACAGATACGCAGTATTTT. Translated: CASSSRDRAPTDTQYF.

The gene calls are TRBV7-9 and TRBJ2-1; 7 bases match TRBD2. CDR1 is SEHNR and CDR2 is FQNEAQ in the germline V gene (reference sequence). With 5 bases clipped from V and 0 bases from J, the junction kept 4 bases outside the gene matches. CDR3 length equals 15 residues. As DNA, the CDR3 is TGTGCCAGCAGCCCTAGCGGAGACTCCTACAATGAGCAGTTCTTC. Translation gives CASSPSGDSYNEQFF.

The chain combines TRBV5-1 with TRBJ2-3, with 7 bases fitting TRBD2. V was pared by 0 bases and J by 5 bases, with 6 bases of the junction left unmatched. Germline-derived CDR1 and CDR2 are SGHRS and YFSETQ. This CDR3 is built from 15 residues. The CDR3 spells CASSLATREGDTQYF. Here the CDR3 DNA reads TGCGCCAGCAGCTTGGCCACAAGGGAGGGAGATACGCAGTATTTT.